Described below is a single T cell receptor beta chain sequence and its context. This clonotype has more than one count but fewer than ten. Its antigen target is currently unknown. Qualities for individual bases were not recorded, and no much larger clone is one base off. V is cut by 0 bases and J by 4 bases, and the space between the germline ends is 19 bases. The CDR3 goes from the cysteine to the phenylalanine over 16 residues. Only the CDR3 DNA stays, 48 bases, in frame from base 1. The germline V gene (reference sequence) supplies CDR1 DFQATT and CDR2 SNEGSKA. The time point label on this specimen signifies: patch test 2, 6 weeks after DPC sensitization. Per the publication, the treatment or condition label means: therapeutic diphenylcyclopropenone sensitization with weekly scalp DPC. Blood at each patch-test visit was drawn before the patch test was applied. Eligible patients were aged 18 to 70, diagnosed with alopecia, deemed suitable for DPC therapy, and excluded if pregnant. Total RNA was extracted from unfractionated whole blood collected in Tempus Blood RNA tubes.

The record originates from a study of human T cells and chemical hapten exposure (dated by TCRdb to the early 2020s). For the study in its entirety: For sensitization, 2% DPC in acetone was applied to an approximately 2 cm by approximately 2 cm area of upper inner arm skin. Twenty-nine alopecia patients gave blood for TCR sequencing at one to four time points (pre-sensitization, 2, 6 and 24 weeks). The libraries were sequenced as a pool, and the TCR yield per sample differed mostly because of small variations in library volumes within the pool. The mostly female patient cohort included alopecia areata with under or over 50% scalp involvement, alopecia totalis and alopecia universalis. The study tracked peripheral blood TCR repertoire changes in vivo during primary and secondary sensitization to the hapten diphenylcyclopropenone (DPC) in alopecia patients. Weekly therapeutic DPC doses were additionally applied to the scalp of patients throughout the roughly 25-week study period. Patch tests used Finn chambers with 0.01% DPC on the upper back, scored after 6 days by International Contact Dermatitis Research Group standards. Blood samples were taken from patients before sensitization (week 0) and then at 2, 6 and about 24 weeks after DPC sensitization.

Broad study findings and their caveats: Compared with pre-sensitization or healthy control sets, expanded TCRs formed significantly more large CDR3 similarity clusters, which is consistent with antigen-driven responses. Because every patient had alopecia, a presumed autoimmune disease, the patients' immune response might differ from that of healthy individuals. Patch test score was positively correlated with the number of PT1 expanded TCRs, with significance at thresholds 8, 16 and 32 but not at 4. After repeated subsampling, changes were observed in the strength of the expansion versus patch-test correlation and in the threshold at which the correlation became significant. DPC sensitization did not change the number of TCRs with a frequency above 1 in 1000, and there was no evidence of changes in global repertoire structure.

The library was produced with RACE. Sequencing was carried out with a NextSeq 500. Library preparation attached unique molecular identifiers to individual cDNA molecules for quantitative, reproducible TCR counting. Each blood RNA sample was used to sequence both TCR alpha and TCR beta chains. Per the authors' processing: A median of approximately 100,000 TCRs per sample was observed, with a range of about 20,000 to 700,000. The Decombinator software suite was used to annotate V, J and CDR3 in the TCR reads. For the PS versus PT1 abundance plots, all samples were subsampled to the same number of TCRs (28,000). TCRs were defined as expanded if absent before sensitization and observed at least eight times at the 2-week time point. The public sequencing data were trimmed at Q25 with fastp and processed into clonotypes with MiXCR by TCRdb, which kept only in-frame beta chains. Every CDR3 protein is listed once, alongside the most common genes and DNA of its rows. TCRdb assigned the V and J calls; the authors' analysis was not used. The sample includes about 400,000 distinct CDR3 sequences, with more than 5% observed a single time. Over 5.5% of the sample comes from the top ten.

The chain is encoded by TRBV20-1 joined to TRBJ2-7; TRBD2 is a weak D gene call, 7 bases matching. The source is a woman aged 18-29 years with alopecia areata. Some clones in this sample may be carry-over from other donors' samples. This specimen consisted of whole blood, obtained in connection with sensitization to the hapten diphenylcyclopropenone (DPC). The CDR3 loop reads CSARDARGAVQYEQYF. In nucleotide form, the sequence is TGCAGTGCTAGAGATGCACGGGGGGCCGTTCAGTACGAGCAGTACTTC.